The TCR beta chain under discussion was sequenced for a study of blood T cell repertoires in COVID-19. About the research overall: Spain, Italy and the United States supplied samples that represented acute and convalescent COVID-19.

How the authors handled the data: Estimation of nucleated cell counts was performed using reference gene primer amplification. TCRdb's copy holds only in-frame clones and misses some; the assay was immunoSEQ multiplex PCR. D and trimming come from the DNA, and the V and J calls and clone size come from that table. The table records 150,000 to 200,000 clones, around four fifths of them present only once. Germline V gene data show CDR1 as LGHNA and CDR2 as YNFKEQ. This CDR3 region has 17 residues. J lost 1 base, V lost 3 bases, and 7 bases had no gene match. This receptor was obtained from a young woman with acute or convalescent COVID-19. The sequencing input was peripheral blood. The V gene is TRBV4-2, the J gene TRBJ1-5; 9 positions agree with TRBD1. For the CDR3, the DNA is TGTGCCAGCAGCCAGGGGGGGACAGGGTTGAGCAATCAGCCCCAGCATTTT. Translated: CASSQGGTGLSNQPQHF.